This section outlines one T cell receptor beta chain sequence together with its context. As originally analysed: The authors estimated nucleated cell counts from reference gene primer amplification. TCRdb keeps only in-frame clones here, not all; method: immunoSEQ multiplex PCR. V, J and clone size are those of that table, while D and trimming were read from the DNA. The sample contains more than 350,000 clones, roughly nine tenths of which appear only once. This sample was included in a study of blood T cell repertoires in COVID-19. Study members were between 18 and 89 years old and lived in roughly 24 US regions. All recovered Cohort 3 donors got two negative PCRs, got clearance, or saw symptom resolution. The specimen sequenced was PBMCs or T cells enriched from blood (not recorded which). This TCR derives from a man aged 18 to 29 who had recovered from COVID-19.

Here the CDR3 DNA reads TGTGCCAGCAGTTTGGCGGGGACAGGGAGAGAGACCCAGTACTTC. Protein: CASSLAGTGRETQYF. The chain couples TRBV27 to TRBJ2-5, with 9 bases fitting TRBD1. The CDR3 has 15 residues. CDR1 is MNHEY, CDR2 SMNVEV, per germline (reference sequence). The ends lost 3 bases at V and 4 bases at J; junction bases unmatched: 6.